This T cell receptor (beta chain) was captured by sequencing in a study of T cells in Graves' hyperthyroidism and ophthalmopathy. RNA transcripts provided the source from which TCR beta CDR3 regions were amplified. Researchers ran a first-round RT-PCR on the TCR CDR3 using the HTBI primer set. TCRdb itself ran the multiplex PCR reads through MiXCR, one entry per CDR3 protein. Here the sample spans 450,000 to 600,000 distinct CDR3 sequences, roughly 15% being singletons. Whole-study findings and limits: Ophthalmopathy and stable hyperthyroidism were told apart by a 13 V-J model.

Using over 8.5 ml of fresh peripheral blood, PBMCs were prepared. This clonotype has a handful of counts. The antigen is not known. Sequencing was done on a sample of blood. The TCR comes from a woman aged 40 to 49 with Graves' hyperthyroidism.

The CDR3 here is CSARESGGTGDEQYF. DNA of the CDR3: TGCAGTGCTAGGGAATCTGGGGGGACAGGGGACGAGCAGTACTTC. V and J are TRBV20-1 and TRBJ2-7, with 10 bases aligning to TRBD1. Germline CDR1 reads DFQATT; CDR2 reads SNEGSKA (reference sequence). CDR3 size: 15 residues. V lost 3 bases to trimming and J lost 5 bases; unmatched junction nucleotides: 10.